The clone carrying this TCR beta chain was seen only a few times. No antigen is known for it. This sample was taken from a study of a mutant IDH1 vaccine in newly diagnosed glioma. Across the study: Most patients had received both radiotherapy and temozolomide, the prior options being radiotherapy, temozolomide, or both.

Regarding the study as a whole: Immune responses induced by vaccination arose in under 95% of the patients.

Documented time point: week 35, safety follow-up. Vaccination used 300 ug of mutant IDH1 20-mer peptide per dose, with topical imiquimod. New astrocytomas of WHO grade 3 or 4 that were IDH1-mutant and ATRX-lost were found in the donors. From germline, CDR1 is SGHRS and CDR2 YFSETQ. The CDR3 is made up of 15 amino acids. Between the trimmed V and J ends, which lost 4 bases and 2 bases, there was a span of 15 bases. Only in-frame clones appear in the TCRdb table, and some are missing; sequencing was by immunoSEQ multiplex PCR. The repertoire holds 20,000 to 30,000 clones, with around 78% as singletons. This TCR derives from a man aged 25-45 years with glioma. The chain uses TRBV5-1 and TRBJ1-2; no definite D call. The material sequenced was PBMCs, taken from a glioma patient whose treatment included an IDH1 peptide vaccine. The CDR3 DNA is TGCGCCAGCAGCCCGGACTCCCTGGGCAACTATGGCTACACCTTC. Translated, it gives CASSPDSLGNYGYTF.